This T cell receptor beta chain was profiled in a study of blood T cell repertoires in COVID-19. Only in-frame clones appear in the TCRdb table, and some are missing; sequencing was by immunoSEQ multiplex PCR. The sample has around 190,000 clones, about 82% seen once. From germline, CDR1 is MNHEY and CDR2 SMNVEV (reference sequence). The CDR3 is made up of 14 amino acids. J lost 9 bases, V lost 8 bases, and 11 bases had no gene match. The TCR sequence derives from a man between 35 and 55 years old with acute COVID-19. This rearrangement joins TRBV27 to TRBJ2-5; TRBD2 matches 11 bases. The specimen was PBMCs or T cells enriched from blood (not recorded which). The DNA for the CDR3 is TGTGCCAGCGGAGGGACTAGCGGCCCTCGGGCCCAGTACTTC. Amino acids: CASGGTSGPRAQYF.